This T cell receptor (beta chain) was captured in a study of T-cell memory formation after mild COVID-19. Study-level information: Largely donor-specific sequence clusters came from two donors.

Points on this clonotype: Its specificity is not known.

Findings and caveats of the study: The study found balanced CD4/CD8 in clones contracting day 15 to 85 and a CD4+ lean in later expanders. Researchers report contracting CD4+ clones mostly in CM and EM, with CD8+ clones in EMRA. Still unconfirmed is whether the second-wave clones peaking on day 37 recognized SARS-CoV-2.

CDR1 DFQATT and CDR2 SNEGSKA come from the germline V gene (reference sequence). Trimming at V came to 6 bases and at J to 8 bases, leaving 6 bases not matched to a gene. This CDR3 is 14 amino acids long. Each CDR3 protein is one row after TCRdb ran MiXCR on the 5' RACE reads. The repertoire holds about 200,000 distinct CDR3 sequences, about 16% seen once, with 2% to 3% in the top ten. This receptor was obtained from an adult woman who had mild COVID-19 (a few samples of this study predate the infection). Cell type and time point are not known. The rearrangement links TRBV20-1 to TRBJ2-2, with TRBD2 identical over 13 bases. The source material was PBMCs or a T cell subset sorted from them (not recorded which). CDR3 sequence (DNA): TGCAGTGCGAGGGGACTAGCGGGGAGTGGGGAGCTGTTTTTT. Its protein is CSARGLAGSGELFF.